This TCR beta chain was captured by sequencing in a study of blood T cell repertoires in COVID-19. Some clones are missing from TCRdb's copy, which holds only in-frame ones; the method was immunoSEQ multiplex PCR. The sample comprises hundreds of thousands of clones, around nine tenths of which are singletons, and 0.8% to 1% rests with the top ten. Germline V gives CDR1 SGHRS, CDR2 YFSETQ. V lost 0 bases and J lost 8; bases outside the gene matches: 14. The CDR3 runs 17 residues. The chain carries TRBV5-1 and TRBJ2-1; 7 bases fit TRBD1. The sample was peripheral blood. This TCR was recovered from a man in his 60s with COVID-19, enrolled during active disease. Here the CDR3 DNA reads TGCGCCAGCAGCTTGGAGGGTTCGACAGGGACCGGGGATGAGCAGTTCTTC. Translating it yields CASSLEGSTGTGDEQFF.